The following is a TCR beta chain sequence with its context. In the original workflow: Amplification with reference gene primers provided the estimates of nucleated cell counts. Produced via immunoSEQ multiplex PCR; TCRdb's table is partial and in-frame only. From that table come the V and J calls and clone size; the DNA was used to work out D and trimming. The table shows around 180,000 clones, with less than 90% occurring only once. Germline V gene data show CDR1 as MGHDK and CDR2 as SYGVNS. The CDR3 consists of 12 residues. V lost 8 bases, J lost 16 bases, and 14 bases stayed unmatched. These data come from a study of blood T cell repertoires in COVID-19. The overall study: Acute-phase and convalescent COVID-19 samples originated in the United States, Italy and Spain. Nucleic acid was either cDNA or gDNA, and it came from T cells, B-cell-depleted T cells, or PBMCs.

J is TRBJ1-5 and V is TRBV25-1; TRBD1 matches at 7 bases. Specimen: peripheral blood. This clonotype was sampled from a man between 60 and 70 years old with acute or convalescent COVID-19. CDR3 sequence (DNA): TGTGCCAGCGGATCCACGAAGGGGGCCACTCATTTT. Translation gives CASGSTKGATHF.